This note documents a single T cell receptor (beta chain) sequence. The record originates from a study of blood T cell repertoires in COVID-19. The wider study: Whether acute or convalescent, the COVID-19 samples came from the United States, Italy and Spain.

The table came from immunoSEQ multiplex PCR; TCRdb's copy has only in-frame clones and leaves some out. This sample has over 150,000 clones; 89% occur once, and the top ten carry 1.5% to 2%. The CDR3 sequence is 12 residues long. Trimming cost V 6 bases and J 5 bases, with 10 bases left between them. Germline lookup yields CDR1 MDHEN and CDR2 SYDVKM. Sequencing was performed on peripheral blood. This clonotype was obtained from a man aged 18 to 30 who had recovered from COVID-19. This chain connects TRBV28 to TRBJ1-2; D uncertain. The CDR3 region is CASSPPGYGYTF. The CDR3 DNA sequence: TGTGCCAGCAGCCCCCCCGGGTATGGCTACACCTTC.